This T cell receptor beta chain originates from a study of patients and donors after allogeneic stem cell transplantation (dated by TCRdb to between 2020 and 2021). The library was generated by RT-PCR. TCRdb shows the sequencer as NextSeq 550. TCRdb handled the public reads itself, with Q25 trimming in fastp and clone calling in MiXCR, and kept productive beta chains. Rows matching on CDR3 protein sequence are summarized as one entry with the most common DNA and genes. The sample table shows 70,000 to 95,000 distinct CDR3 sequences, and roughly 4.9% are seen once. 2.6% of the sample belongs to the ten largest clones. This clonotype appeared many times. Its antigen specificity is not known. At one of its ends the junction is not consistent with the germline gene, which may arise from a read error. Looking up the germline V gene yields CDR1 SNHLY and CDR2 FYNNEI. The CDR3, from cysteine to phenylalanine, totals 15 residues. Of the read, only the CDR3 DNA is kept; its 45 bases are in frame from base 1.

Sequences were obtained from blood, either unsorted or a sorted T cell fraction (not recorded which). This clonotype originated in a human donor who was either an allogeneic HSCT recipient or a stem cell or donor lymphocyte infusion donor (not recorded which). It is not recorded whose cells these are; they may come from a transplant donor. The chain uses TRBV2 and TRBJ2-3; too little of a D gene remains to name it. For the CDR3, the sequence is CASSEALRSTDPQYF. The DNA sequence is TGTGCCAGCAGTGAAGCGCTTCGGAGTACAGATCCGCAGTATTTT. Where the CDR3 stops, the reference TRBV2 and TRBJ2-3 genes take over; the full variable domain is EPEVTQTPSHQVTQMGQEVILRCVPISNHLYFYWYRQILGQKVEFLVSFYNNEISEKSEIFDDQFSVERPDGSNFTLKIRSTKLEDSAMYFCASSEALRSTDPQYFGPGTRLTVL.